The entry below gives a single TCR beta chain sequence along with its context. Method: immunoSEQ multiplex PCR; TCRdb's copy keeps in-frame clones and lacks some. The sample yields approximately 97,000 clones, about 95% seen once. This entry is derived from a study of technical replicates of blood from several donors. Germline-derived CDR1 and CDR2 are LGHNA and YNFKEQ. This CDR3 contains 17 residues. V lost 1 base and J lost 2, with 15 bases in between. The specimen was T cells isolated from PBMCs. The genes are TRBV4-2 and TRBJ2-1; D is possibly TRBD2 (5 bases). This clonotype was obtained from a human donor in good health. The CDR3 reads CASSQAAETIAYNEQFF. The CDR3 DNA sequence: TGTGCCAGCAGCCAAGCGGCCGAGACTATAGCCTACAATGAGCAGTTCTTC.